Below, 9 T cell receptor beta chains from the same sample are listed, as sequenced in a study of cytotoxic CD8 clonotypes in ibrutinib-treated CLL. Here immunoSEQ multiplex PCR was the method, and the copy in TCRdb shows in-frame clones only, minus some. This table holds 130,000 or so clones, 79% found once. Specimen: PBMCs, collected after 12 months of ibrutinib treatment. These receptors were obtained from a human donor with chronic lymphocytic leukemia.

The chain recombines TRBV15 with TRBJ2-2, with TRBD1 identical over 7 bases. Germline-derived CDR1 and CDR2 are LNHNV and YYDKDF (reference sequence). With 1 base clipped from V and 2 bases from J, the junction kept 4 bases outside the gene matches. CDR3 length: 16 residues. In DNA form, the CDR3 reads TGTGCCACCAGCAGAGCGGACAGGCTAAACACCGGGGAGCTGTTTTTT. Amino acids: CATSRADRLNTGELFF.

This clone was recorded only once. The chain carries TRBV5-5 and TRBJ1-4, with D possibly being TRBD1 (5 bases). This CDR3 spans 15 amino acids. V was trimmed by 0 bases and J by 4 bases, leaving 10 bases between them. CDR1 is SGHKS, CDR2 YYEKEE, per germline (reference sequence). The CDR3 is CASSLVQGINEKLFF. The CDR3 coding sequence is TGTGCCAGCAGCTTGGTGCAGGGAATTAATGAAAAACTGTTTTTT.

The rearrangement uses TRBV7-9 and TRBJ2-1; perhaps TRBD2 as D (6 bases). Deletions cut 5 bases from V and 4 bases from J, with 9 bases between. CDR1 is SEHNR and CDR2 is FQNEAQ in the germline V gene (reference sequence). CDR3 size: 13 residues. CDR3: CASSVTRYNEQFF. The CDR3 DNA sequence: TGTGCCAGCAGCGTGACTAGGTACAATGAGCAGTTCTTC.

The chain joins TRBV5-1 to TRBJ1-4, with D uncertain. V lost 0 bases to trimming and J lost 0 bases, with 6 bases between them. Germline lookup yields CDR1 SGHRS and CDR2 YFSETQ. This CDR3 spans 15 amino acids. The CDR3 loop is CASSLDPATNEKLFF. The CDR3 DNA is TGCGCCAGCAGCTTGGACCCAGCAACTAATGAAAAACTGTTTTTT.

The gene calls are TRBV19 and TRBJ1-5; possibly TRBD1 for D (5 bases). Trimming left V 7 bases short and J 9 bases short, with 19 bases between. This CDR3 comprises 14 residues. Germline-derived CDR1 and CDR2 are LNHDA and SQIVND (reference sequence). The CDR3: CASTPDPRGRPQHF. Written as DNA, the CDR3 is TGTGCCAGTACCCCTGATCCGCGGGGGAGGCCCCAGCATTTT.

The gene calls are TRBV15 and TRBJ2-7; no definite D call. Germline CDR1 reads LNHNV; CDR2 reads YYDKDF (reference sequence). This CDR3 region has 11 residues. V was cut by 8 bases and J by 6 bases, with 11 bases left in between. The CDR3 nucleotides read TGTGCCACCCGCTACGGTGGCGAGCAGTACTTC. The encoded protein is CATRYGGEQYF.

The V and J genes are TRBV5-1 and TRBJ2-1; 7 bases are shared with TRBD1. With 1 base clipped from V and 3 bases from J, the junction kept 10 bases outside the gene matches. Germline CDR1 reads SGHRS; CDR2 reads YFSETQ. The CDR3 has 17 residues. CDR3 sequence reads: CASSLNSRAGGYNEQFF. For the CDR3, the DNA is TGCGCCAGCAGCTTGAACTCTCGGGCAGGGGGCTACAATGAGCAGTTCTTC.

This clone has only one observation. This rearrangement joins TRBV9 to TRBJ2-3; 7 positions match TRBD2. The CDR3 covers 18 residues. The V gene end was trimmed by 0 bases and the J gene end by 4 bases; junction bases not matched to a gene: 14. The germline V gene encodes CDR1 SGDLS and CDR2 YYNGEE. The CDR3 DNA is TGTGCCAGCAGCGTAGAGGACGGGAGGCCAGTAGGGGCAGATACGCAGTATTTT. It is translated as CASSVEDGRPVGADTQYF. The variable domain in full, completed from reference TRBV9 and TRBJ2-3, reads DSGVTQTPKHLITATGQRVTLRCSPRSGDLSVYWYQQSLDQGLQFLIQYYNGEERAKGNILERFSAQQFPDLHSELNLSSLELGDSALYFCASSVEDGRPVGADTQYFGPGTRLTVL.

This sequence joins TRBV7-8 and TRBJ2-7; D is perhaps TRBD1 (5 bases). Germline assignment: CDR1 SGHVS and CDR2 FQNEAQ. The CDR3 contains 13 residues. The V gene lost 0 bases and the J gene lost 3 bases, with 6 bases spanning the gap. The CDR3 is CASSLAQGYEQYF. The CDR3 bases are TGTGCCAGCAGCTTAGCTCAGGGCTACGAGCAGTACTTC.